The 8 T cell receptor beta chains reported below all come from one sample, sequenced in a study of CD8+ T cells in alopecia areata. cDNA prepared by RNA extraction and subsequent reverse transcription served as the template for sequencing. Assay used: immunoSEQ multiplex PCR; TCRdb lists only in-frame clones, some missing. The profile shows some 190,000 clones, over 60% of them singletons. The treatment is: oral pan-JAK inhibitor, 5-10 mg twice daily. Sequenced here: CD4+ T cells sorted from blood, sampled between weeks 43 and 45, from a patient treated with tofacitinib. Receptors originate from a human donor with alopecia areata.

This clone was seen once. The chain is built from TRBV15 and TRBJ2-1, with TRBD1 matching over 11 bases. CDR1 LNHNV and CDR2 YYDKDF come from the germline V gene (reference sequence). The CDR3 has 17 residues. Trimming removed 0 bases from V and 5 bases from J; junction bases left unmatched: 6. This chain's CDR3 is CATSRDYGTGGDNEQFF. The CDR3 coding sequence is TGTGCCACCAGCAGAGATTACGGGACAGGGGGTGACAATGAGCAGTTCTTC. Combining the CDR3 with reference TRBV15 and TRBJ2-1 gives the whole variable domain DAMVIQNPRYQVTQFGKPVTLSCSQTLNHNVMYWYQQKSSQAPKLLFHYYDKDFNNEADTPDNFQSRRPNTSFCFLDIRSPGLGDTAMYLCATSRDYGTGGDNEQFFGPGTRLTVL.

V and J are TRBV11-2 and TRBJ1-2, with 8 bases aligning to TRBD1. This CDR3 is 13 amino acids long. Germline CDR1 SGHAT, CDR2 FQNNGV. J lost 7 bases, V lost 7 bases, and 8 bases had no gene match. CDR3 loop: CASNTMTGVGYTF. The CDR3 coding sequence is TGTGCCAGCAACACAATGACAGGGGTTGGCTACACCTTC. The variable domain in full, with the rest retrieved from reference TRBV11-2 and TRBJ1-2, is EAGVAQSPRYKIIEKRQSVAFWCNPISGHATLYWYQQILGQGPKLLIQFQNNGVVDDSQLPKDRFSAERLKGVDSTLKIQPAKLEDSAVYLCASNTMTGVGYTFGSGTRLTVV.

J is TRBJ2-3 and V is TRBV5-6; a weak D match, TRBD2 (5 bases). With 1 base removed from V and 12 bases from J, the gap between germline ends came to 18 bases. Germline loops: CDR1 SGHDT, CDR2 YYEEEE. This CDR3 is 14 amino acids long. CDR3 region: CASSLTESRGFQYF. The CDR3 nucleotides read TGTGCCAGCAGCTTGACAGAGAGCCGGGGTTTCCAGTATTTT.

V and J are TRBV7-2 and TRBJ1-1, with D perhaps matching TRBD1 (5 bases). This CDR3 is 15 amino acids long. Germline V lookup: CDR1 SGHTA, CDR2 FQGNSA. Trimming removed 4 bases from V and 1 base from J, with 13 bases in between. In DNA, the CDR3 is TGTGCCAGCAGCTCCCATTTCGGGGGGAACACTGAAGCTTTCTTT. Translation: CASSSHFGGNTEAFF.

CDR3 in DNA: TGTGCCAGCAGCTTAGCGCCGGGACAGGATTCGCGGGGCTACACCTTC. Translation gives CASSLAPGQDSRGYTF. The chain carries TRBV7-2 and TRBJ1-2, with 8 bases lining up with TRBD1. CDR1 SGHTA and CDR2 FQGNSA come from the germline V gene. The CDR3 is 16 amino acids. Trimming at V came to 0 bases and at J to 8 bases, leaving 11 bases not matched to a gene.

This chain links TRBV6-5 with TRBJ1-1; D may be TRBD1 (6 bases). The CDR3 is 13 residues long. V gave up 5 bases and J gave up 1 base, with 8 bases separating them. Germline V gene sequence: CDR1 MNHEY, CDR2 SVGAGI. The CDR3 sequence: CASSPQGNTEAFF. The DNA of the CDR3 is TGTGCCAGCAGTCCACAGGGGAACACTGAAGCTTTCTTT.

The J gene is TRBJ2-2, the V gene TRBV18, with no clear D. V was clipped by 4 bases and J by 1 base, with 1 base between them. This CDR3 is built from 12 residues. The germline V gene has CDR1 KGHSH and CDR2 LQKENI. The CDR3 sequence is CASSLNTGELFF. In nucleotides, the CDR3 is TGTGCCAGCTCACTGAACACCGGGGAGCTGTTTTTT.

V usage is TRBV28 and J usage is TRBJ2-6; D not certain. V was shortened by 6 bases and J by 2 bases, with 11 bases between the two germline ends. Germline V gene lookup returns CDR1 MDHEN and CDR2 SYDVKM. The length of the CDR3 is 15 residues. The CDR3 protein is CASSLPFPGANVLTF. CDR3 coding DNA: TGTGCCAGCAGCCTCCCGTTTCCTGGGGCCAACGTCCTGACTTTC.